This T cell receptor (beta chain) appears in the sequencing data of a study of beta chain features in type 1 diabetes. Study details: All of the samples together had roughly 110 million sorted cells examined. Regarding the study as a whole: Insertions at VDJ junctions were less frequent in type 1 diabetes patients. These patients also deleted more nucleotides at the same junctions.

Every participating donor gave one draw, a heparinised blood sample averaging around 0.11 L. Sorting based on CD45RO/CCR7/CD25/CD127/CD95/CD27 separated CD4+ naive, central memory, regulatory and stem cell-like memory cells. At least ten counts were recorded for this clone. As yet, its antigen is unknown. The whole isolated RNA underwent reverse transcription, so sequencing captured expressed TCRB transcripts. Measured with immunoSEQ multiplex PCR; TCRdb has only the in-frame clones, and not every one. Among about 230,000 clones listed, over 8.5% were seen once. Sequenced: naive CD4+ T cells from blood. The clonotype comes from a woman younger than 35 in good health.

The CDR3 here is CAWSAGTGLEQYF. The CDR3 nucleotides read TGTGCCTGGAGCGCCGGGACAGGGCTCGAGCAGTACTTC. The rearrangement links TRBV30 to TRBJ2-7; 9 nucleotides match TRBD1. CDR1 and CDR2 (germline): GTSNPN, SVGIG (reference sequence). Trimming took 3 bases from V and 6 from J; bases not matched to a gene: 6. The CDR3 spans 13 residues.